This is a list of T cell receptor beta chains from one sample in a study of T cells in Graves' hyperthyroidism and ophthalmopathy. TCRdb called the multiplex PCR reads again in MiXCR, with one record for every CDR3 protein. Here the sample spans 400,000 or so distinct CDR3 sequences, 11% to 15% being singletons. Sequenced: blood. Receptors originate from a man aged 45-65 years with Graves' ophthalmopathy. The CDR3 runs from the conserved cysteine through the conserved F or W. Each record gives: J gene, clone size, V gene, CDR3 protein. The size of a clone is reported for some rows only, either as once, few or many, or as a class for expanded clones.

>TRBJ2-5|NA|TRBV29-1
CSIGPAGSGWETQYF
>TRBJ1-3|many|TRBV19
CASFGGAAGNTIYF
>TRBJ1-1|few|TRBV29-1
CSARPRLNTEAFF
>TRBJ2-5|many|TRBV5-5
CASSTTPGVQETQYF
>TRBJ2-5|few|TRBV14
CASSQVYDPGETQYF
>TRBJ2-5|many|TRBV6-6
CASSYIGFEYF
>TRBJ2-7|NA|TRBV25-1
CASRETGASYEQYF
>TRBJ2-7|many|TRBV11-2
CASTGEGLYEQYF
>TRBJ1-5|NA|TRBV12-3/TRBV12-4
CASSHRDNQPQHF
>TRBJ2-3|NA|TRBV11-2
CASSLEVAGGQTQYF
>TRBJ1-1|few|TRBV19
CASSTAGNTEAFF
>TRBJ2-1|few|TRBV19
CASSFGVSSYNEQFF
>TRBJ2-7|many|TRBV6-6
CASSYGGGGTYEQYF
>TRBJ2-3|many|TRBV5-6
CASSWLTSGNTDTQYF
>TRBJ2-5|many|TRBV13
CASSSRGPRETQYF
>TRBJ2-7|NA|TRBV2
CSSSDQGGNEQYF
>TRBJ2-7|few|TRBV15
CATSRDLVGGHEQYF
>TRBJ2-3|few|TRBV20-1
CSAPTERTDTQYF
>TRBJ2-7|many|TRBV5-5
CASSFAGPDEQYF
>TRBJ2-3|many|TRBV6-1
CASNDAGTDQYF
>TRBJ1-1|many|TRBV27
CASSSPARGFTEAFF
>TRBJ2-7|many|TRBV27
CASSRTLTYEQYF
>TRBJ2-1|many|TRBV5-1
CASSLQTSGRGNEQFF